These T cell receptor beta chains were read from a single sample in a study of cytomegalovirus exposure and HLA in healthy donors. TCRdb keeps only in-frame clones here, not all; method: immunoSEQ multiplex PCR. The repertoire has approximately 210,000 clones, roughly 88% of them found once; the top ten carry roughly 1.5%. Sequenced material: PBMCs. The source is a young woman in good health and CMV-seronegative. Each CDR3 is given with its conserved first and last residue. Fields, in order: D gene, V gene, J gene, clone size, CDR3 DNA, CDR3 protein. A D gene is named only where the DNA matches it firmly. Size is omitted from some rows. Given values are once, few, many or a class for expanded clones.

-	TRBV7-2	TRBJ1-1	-	TGTGCCAGCAGCTTATATAGTATCGTCAGCGCTGAAGCTTTCTTT	CASSLYSIVSAEAFF
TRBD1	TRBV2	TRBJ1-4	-	TGTGCCAGACCCGGGACAGTCAATGAAAAACTGTTTTTT	CARPGTVNEKLFF
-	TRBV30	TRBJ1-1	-	TGTGCCTGGAGTGGCGGGGTTTGGACTGAAGCTTTCTTT	CAWSGGVWTEAFF
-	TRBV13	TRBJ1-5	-	TGTGCCAGCAGCACGGGAGGGGGCAATCAGCCCCAGCATTTT	CASSTGGGNQPQHF
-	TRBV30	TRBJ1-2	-	TGTGCCTGCAGGCGCGGGGGGGACTATGGCTACACCTTC	CACRRGGDYGYTF
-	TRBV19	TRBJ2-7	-	TGTGCCAGTAGCGGCAGGGGCCAGAGCTCCTACGAGCAGTACTTC	CASSGRGQSSYEQYF
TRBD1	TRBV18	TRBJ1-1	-	TGTGCCAGCTCACGCGCGACAGGGGCGAACACTGAAGCTTTCTTT	CASSRATGANTEAFF
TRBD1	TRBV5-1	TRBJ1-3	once	TGCGCCAGCAGCTCGACAGGGGTAACTGGAAACACCATATATTTT	CASSSTGVTGNTIYF
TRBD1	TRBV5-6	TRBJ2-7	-	TGTGCCAGCAGCTTGGTTGGACAGGACCACTACGAGCAGTACTTC	CASSLVGQDHYEQYF
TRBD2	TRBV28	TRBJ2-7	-	TGTGCCAGCACCCCTACCCCGGGACTAGCGGCCCCGATTACCTACGAGCAGTACTTC	CASTPTPGLAAPITYEQYF
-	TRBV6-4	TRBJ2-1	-	TGTGCCAGCAGTGTGGGAGCTGAGCAGTTCTTC	CASSVGAEQFF
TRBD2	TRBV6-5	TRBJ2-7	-	TGTGCCAGCGGCCTAGCGGGAGGGCCTAACGAGCAGTACTTC	CASGLAGGPNEQYF